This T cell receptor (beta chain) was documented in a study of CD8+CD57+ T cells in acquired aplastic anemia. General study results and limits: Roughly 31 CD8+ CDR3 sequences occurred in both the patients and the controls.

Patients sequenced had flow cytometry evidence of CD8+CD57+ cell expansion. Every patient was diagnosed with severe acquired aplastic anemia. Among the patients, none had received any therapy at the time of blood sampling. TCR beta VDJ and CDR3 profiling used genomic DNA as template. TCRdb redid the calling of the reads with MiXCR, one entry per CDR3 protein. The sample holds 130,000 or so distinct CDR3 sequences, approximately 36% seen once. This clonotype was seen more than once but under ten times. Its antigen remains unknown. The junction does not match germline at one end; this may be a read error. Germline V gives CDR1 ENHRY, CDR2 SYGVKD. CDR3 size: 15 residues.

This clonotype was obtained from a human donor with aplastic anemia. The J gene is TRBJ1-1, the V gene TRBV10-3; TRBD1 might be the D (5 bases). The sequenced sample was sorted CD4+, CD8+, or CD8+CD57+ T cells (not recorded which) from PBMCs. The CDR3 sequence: CASSLQGTLNTEAFF. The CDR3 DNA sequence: TGTGCCAGCAGTTTACAAGGGACCCTGAACACTGAAGCTTTCTTT.